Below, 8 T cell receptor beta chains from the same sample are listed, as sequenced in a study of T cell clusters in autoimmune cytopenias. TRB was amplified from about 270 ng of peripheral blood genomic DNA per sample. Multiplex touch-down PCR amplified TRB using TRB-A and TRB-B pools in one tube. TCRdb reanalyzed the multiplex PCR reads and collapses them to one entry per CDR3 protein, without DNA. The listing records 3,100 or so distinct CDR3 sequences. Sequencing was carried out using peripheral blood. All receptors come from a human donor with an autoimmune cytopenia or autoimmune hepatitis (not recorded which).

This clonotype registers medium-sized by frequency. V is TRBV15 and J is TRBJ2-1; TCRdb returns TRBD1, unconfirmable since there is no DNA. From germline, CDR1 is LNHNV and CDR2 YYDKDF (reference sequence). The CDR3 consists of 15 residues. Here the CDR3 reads CATSRGPLTGNEQFF.

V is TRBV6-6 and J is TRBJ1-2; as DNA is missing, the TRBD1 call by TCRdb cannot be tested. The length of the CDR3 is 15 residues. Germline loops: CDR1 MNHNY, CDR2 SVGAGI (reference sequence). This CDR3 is CASSYTGRANYGYTF.

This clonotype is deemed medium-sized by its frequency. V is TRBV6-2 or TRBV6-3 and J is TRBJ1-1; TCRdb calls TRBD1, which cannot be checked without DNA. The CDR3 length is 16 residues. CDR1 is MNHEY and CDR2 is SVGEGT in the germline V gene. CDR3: CASSQPLQGHRTEAFF.

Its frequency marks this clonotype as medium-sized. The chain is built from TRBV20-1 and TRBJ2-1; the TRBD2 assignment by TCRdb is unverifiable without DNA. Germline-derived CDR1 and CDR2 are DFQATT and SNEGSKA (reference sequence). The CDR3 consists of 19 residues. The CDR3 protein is CSAKGSGTSGKTSYNEQFF.

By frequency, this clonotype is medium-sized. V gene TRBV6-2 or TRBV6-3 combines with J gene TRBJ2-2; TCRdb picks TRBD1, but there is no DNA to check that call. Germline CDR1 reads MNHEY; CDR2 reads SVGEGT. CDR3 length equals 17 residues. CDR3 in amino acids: CASTYPGGDTYTGELFF.

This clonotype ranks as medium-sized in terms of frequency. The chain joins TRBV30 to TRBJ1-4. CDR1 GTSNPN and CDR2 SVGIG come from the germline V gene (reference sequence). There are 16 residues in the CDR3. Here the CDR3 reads CAWSARLYAANEKLFF. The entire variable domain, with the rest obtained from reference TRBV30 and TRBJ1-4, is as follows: SQTIHQWPATLVQPVGSPLSLECTVEGTSNPNLYWYRQAAGRGLQLLFYSVGIGQISSEVPQNLSASRPQDRQFILSSKKLLLSDSGFYLCAWSARLYAANEKLFFGSGTQLSVL.

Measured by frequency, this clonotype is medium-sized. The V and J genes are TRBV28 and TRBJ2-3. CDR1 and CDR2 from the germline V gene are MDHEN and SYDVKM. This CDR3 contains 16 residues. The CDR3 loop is CASSLPKVRSTDTQYF.

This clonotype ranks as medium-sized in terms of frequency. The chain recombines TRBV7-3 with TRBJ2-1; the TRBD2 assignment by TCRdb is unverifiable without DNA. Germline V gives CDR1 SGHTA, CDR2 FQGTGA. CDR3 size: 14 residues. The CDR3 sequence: CASGLAGDYNEQFF.